These 29 T cell receptor beta chains were sequenced from one sample in a study of T-cell memory formation after mild COVID-19. Each CDR3 protein is one row after TCRdb ran MiXCR on the 5' RACE reads. The repertoire has 350,000 to 450,000 distinct CDR3 sequences, roughly 26% of them found once; the top ten carry about 8.7%. The sequencing input was PBMCs or a T cell subset sorted from them (not recorded which). The origin of the receptors is an adult woman who had mild COVID-19 (a few samples of this study predate the infection). Cell type and time point are not known.

The V and J genes are TRBV2 and TRBJ2-3; TRBD2 agrees at 7 bases. With V trimmed by 10 bases and J by 3 bases, 10 bases remained unmatched. This CDR3 is 14 amino acids long. In germline, CDR1 is SNHLY, CDR2 FYNNEI. Here the CDR3 DNA reads TGTGCCACCCGGGTCCCAGCGGGGACAGATACGCAGTATTTT. Amino acid sequence: CATRVPAGTDTQYF.

The rearrangement uses TRBV11-2 and TRBJ2-1, with D perhaps TRBD2 (5 bases). Germline lookup yields CDR1 SGHAT and CDR2 FQNNGV. V was trimmed by 5 bases and J by 3 bases, leaving 14 bases between them. The CDR3 totals 15 residues. DNA of the CDR3: TGTGCCAGCAGCCAAGAAGTGAGCGGCTACAATGAGCAGTTCTTC. Its protein product is CASSQEVSGYNEQFF.

A few counts support this clonotype. The rearrangement joins TRBV29-1 to TRBJ2-7, with D maybe TRBD1 (5 bases). Germline V gene data show CDR1 as SQVTM and CDR2 as ANQGSEA. The CDR3 spans 13 residues. Between the trimmed V and J ends, which lost 1 base and 0 bases, there was a span of 7 bases. The CDR3 DNA is TGCAGCGTTGAAGGACAGAACTCCTACGAGCAGTACTTC. Translation gives CSVEGQNSYEQYF.

This clonotype was seen only a few times. The rearrangement joins TRBV24-1 to TRBJ2-1; 11 bases line up with TRBD2. The CDR3 consists of 13 residues. Germline CDR1 and CDR2: KGHDR and SFDVKD. The V gene end was trimmed by 11 bases and the J gene end by 6 bases; junction bases not matched to a gene: 5. The CDR3 nucleotides are TGTGCCAGCGGACTAGCGGGCTTCAATGAGCAGTTCTTC. It translates to CASGLAGFNEQFF.

The rearrangement links TRBV13 to TRBJ2-7; tentative D call: TRBD2 (6 bases). The length of the CDR3 is 15 residues. V was trimmed by 0 bases and J by 1 base, leaving 10 bases between them. Germline V gene data show CDR1 as PRHDT and CDR2 as FYEKMQ (reference sequence). The CDR3 protein is CASSLGGLKSYEQYF. The CDR3 DNA reads as TGTGCCAGCAGCTTAGGGGGACTGAAGTCCTACGAGCAGTACTTC.

The rearrangement uses TRBV24-1 and TRBJ2-6; 7 nucleotides line up with TRBD1. This CDR3 is built from 18 residues. The V segment lost 4 bases and the J segment 4 bases; nucleotides outside the gene matches: 12. Germline CDR1 and CDR2: KGHDR and SFDVKD. CDR3 bases: TGTGCCACCAGTGAAACATCGACAGGGCGTCGGGGGGCCAACGTCCTGACTTTC. It yields the protein CATSETSTGRRGANVLTF.

The rearrangement joins TRBV6-5 to TRBJ1-2; possible D gene TRBD1, 5 bases. CDR1 and CDR2 (germline): MNHEY, SVGAGI. V lost 2 bases, J lost 4 bases, and 8 bases lay in between. The CDR3 runs to 13 residues. The CDR3 sequence: CASSYQGGYGYTF. CDR3 in DNA: TGTGCCAGCAGTTACCAGGGAGGCTATGGCTACACCTTC.

This sequence joins TRBV11-2 and TRBJ2-1; D is perhaps TRBD2 (6 bases). Germline CDR1 and CDR2: SGHAT and FQNNGV. The CDR3 totals 13 residues. V was trimmed by 1 base and J by 9 bases, leaving 10 bases between them. Written as DNA, the CDR3 is TGTGCCAGCAGCTTAGTTGGTAGCGGTGAGCAGTTCTTC. This codes for CASSLVGSGEQFF. Looking up the rest from reference TRBV11-2 and TRBJ2-1 gives the full variable domain: EAGVAQSPRYKIIEKRQSVAFWCNPISGHATLYWYQQILGQGPKLLIQFQNNGVVDDSQLPKDRFSAERLKGVDSTLKIQPAKLEDSAVYLCASSLVGSGEQFFGPGTRLTVL.

This chain connects TRBV4-1 to TRBJ1-2; D ambiguous. The CDR3 spans 13 residues. In germline, CDR1 is MGHRA, CDR2 YSYEKL. Trimming stripped 6 bases from V and 6 bases from J, with 14 bases between. DNA for the CDR3: TGCGCCAGCAGTCCGACCGGGCGGGATGGCTACACCTTC. Translation gives CASSPTGRDGYTF.

This rearrangement joins TRBV15 to TRBJ1-2; D not resolved. CDR1 and CDR2 (germline): LNHNV, YYDKDF (reference sequence). This CDR3 is built from 13 residues. The V and J ends lost 2 bases and 1 base respectively, with 5 bases between them. The CDR3 is CATSRPLNYGYTF. The CDR3 DNA reads as TGTGCCACCAGCAGACCACTTAACTATGGCTACACCTTC.

This clonotype was detected many times. The rearrangement joins TRBV7-3 to TRBJ2-7, with D perhaps TRBD1 (6 bases). Germline V gene lookup returns CDR1 SGHTA and CDR2 FQGTGA. Trimming pared 2 bases from V and 3 bases from J, leaving 8 bases between. The CDR3 length is 13 residues. This chain's CDR3 is CASSLRDNYEQYF. CDR3 in DNA: TGTGCCAGCAGCTTACGGGACAACTACGAGCAGTACTTC.

The V call is TRBV12-3 or TRBV12-4, the J call TRBJ1-3; D is perhaps TRBD1 (5 bases). The CDR3 totals 16 residues. Trimming took off 1 base at V and 4 bases at J, with 14 bases between the two ends. The CDR3 sequence is CASSLGGGSGGNTIYF. CDR3 nucleotide sequence: TGTGCCAGCAGTTTAGGTGGGGGGTCGGGCGGAAACACCATATATTTT.

The chain recombines TRBV5-1 with TRBJ1-1, with D possibly being TRBD1 (6 bases). Trimming left V 3 bases short and J 4 bases short, with 10 bases between. Germline-derived CDR1 and CDR2 are SGHRS and YFSETQ. The CDR3 contains 13 residues. Here the CDR3 DNA reads TGCGCCAGCAGCTCAGGGGTAAGCACTGAAGCTTTCTTT. Residues: CASSSGVSTEAFF.

The V and J genes are TRBV6-5 and TRBJ1-1, with 11 bases that match TRBD1. CDR3 length: 14 amino acids. The junction had 6 bases not matched to a gene; V was cut back by 6 bases and J by 6 bases. Germline lookup yields CDR1 MNHEY and CDR2 SVGAGI. The CDR3 sequence is CASSGQGAVAEAFF. The CDR3 nucleotides read TGTGCCAGCAGCGGACAGGGGGCAGTAGCTGAAGCTTTCTTT.

The chain combines TRBV19 with TRBJ2-5; 12 bases are a match to TRBD1. CDR1 and CDR2 (germline): LNHDA, SQIVND (reference sequence). CDR3 length: 19 residues. The V segment lost 10 bases and the J segment 7 bases; nucleotides outside the gene matches: 25. The CDR3 DNA reads as TGTGCCACCTCAATCAGGGGACAGGGGGCGCGATGGACCGGGGGGACCCAGTACTTC. Translating gives CATSIRGQGARWTGGTQYF.

A few counts support this clonotype. This chain links TRBV27 with TRBJ1-1, with D perhaps TRBD1 (5 bases). The CDR3 contains 13 residues. Germline CDR1 reads MNHEY; CDR2 reads SMNVEV (reference sequence). Trimming left V 6 bases short and J 3 bases short, with 11 bases between. In nucleotides, the CDR3 is TGTGCCAGCAGGATCGGGGGGGACACTGAAGCTTTCTTT. Protein: CASRIGGDTEAFF.

The gene calls are TRBV12-3 or TRBV12-4 and TRBJ1-1; D is unresolved. The CDR3 covers 12 residues. Trimming took off 3 bases at V and 11 bases at J, with 13 bases between the two ends. CDR3: CASSFRFLRAFF. The CDR3 DNA sequence: TGTGCCAGCAGTTTCCGATTTCTCCGGGCTTTCTTT.

This clonotype appeared a few times. The rearrangement links TRBV7-3 to TRBJ1-1; perhaps TRBD1 as D (5 bases). V was cut by 5 bases and J by 11 bases, with 18 bases left in between. The CDR3 runs 13 residues. In germline, CDR1 is SGHTA, CDR2 FQGTGA. CDR3 sequence reads: CASSPGTGEGAFF. CDR3 in DNA: TGTGCCAGCAGCCCAGGGACCGGCGAAGGCGCTTTCTTT. Variable domain in full (rest from reference TRBV7-3 and TRBJ1-1): GAGVSQTPSNKVTEKGKYVELRCDPISGHTALYWYRQSLGQGPEFLIYFQGTGAADDSGLPNDRFFAVRPEGSVSTLKIQRTERGDSAVYLCASSPGTGEGAFFGQGTRLTVV.

The sample holds a few counts of this clonotype. V is TRBV7-3 and J is TRBJ2-2; TRBD2 agrees at 7 bases. From germline, CDR1 is SGHTA and CDR2 FQGTGA. The CDR3 runs 16 residues. V dropped 2 bases and J dropped 0; count of bases not matched to a gene: 3. The CDR3 nucleotides are TGTGCCAGCAGCTTACATGCGGGAGCGAACACCGGGGAGCTGTTTTTT. This encodes CASSLHAGANTGELFF. Filled out from reference TRBV7-3 and TRBJ2-2, the complete variable domain reads GAGVSQTPSNKVTEKGKYVELRCDPISGHTALYWYRQSLGQGPEFLIYFQGTGAADDSGLPNDRFFAVRPEGSVSTLKIQRTERGDSAVYLCASSLHAGANTGELFFGEGSRLTVL.

This clonotype came up a few times. This sequence joins TRBV7-9 and TRBJ2-7, with D possibly matching TRBD2 (6 bases). CDR3 size: 12 residues. V gave up 1 base and J gave up 6 bases, with 7 bases separating them. CDR1 and CDR2 from the germline V gene are SEHNR and FQNEAQ (reference sequence). Here the CDR3 reads CASSLGGTEQYF. CDR3 coding DNA: TGTGCCAGCAGCTTAGGCGGGACCGAGCAGTACTTC.

The table lists this clonotype with a few counts. The chain couples TRBV10-3 to TRBJ2-7; TRBD2 aligns across 11 bases. The CDR3 runs 16 residues. The trim removed 10 bases at V and 3 bases at J, leaving 14 bases unmatched. Germline CDR1 is ENHRY and CDR2 is SYGVKD. CDR3 coding DNA: TGTGCCACCGGGACTAGCGGACCCCAATCTATCTACGAGCAGTACTTC. As protein: CATGTSGPQSIYEQYF.

The V gene is TRBV10-3, the J gene TRBJ1-5; maybe TRBD1 (5 bases). The CDR3 length is 15 residues. V was trimmed by 4 bases and J by 7 bases, leaving 17 bases between them. The germline V gene encodes CDR1 ENHRY and CDR2 SYGVKD. The CDR3: CAISAFGDLEQPQHF. CDR3 DNA: TGTGCCATCAGTGCATTCGGGGACCTAGAACAGCCCCAGCATTTT.

This clonotype has more than one count but fewer than ten. The CDR3 DNA reads as TGTGCCAGCGGTGGAGGGGAAAGTTCCGCTGGGGCCAACGTCCTGACTTTC. Translated, it gives CASGGGESSAGANVLTF. The V call is TRBV7-3, the J call TRBJ2-6; D is possibly TRBD2 (6 bases). The CDR3 is made up of 17 amino acids. Germline V gene lookup returns CDR1 SGHTA and CDR2 FQGTGA. The ends were cut back, 8 bases at V and 2 bases at J, with 19 bases in the middle.

The rearrangement uses TRBV7-3 and TRBJ2-3; D gene ambiguous. With 4 bases removed from V and 6 bases from J, the gap between germline ends came to 11 bases. The CDR3 runs 13 residues. Germline values: CDR1 SGHTA, CDR2 FQGTGA. The CDR3 DNA reads TGTGCCAGCAGCTCAGAGGTTTGGGATACGCAGTATTTT. As protein: CASSSEVWDTQYF. Together with reference TRBV7-3 and TRBJ2-3, the CDR3 gives the full variable domain: GAGVSQTPSNKVTEKGKYVELRCDPISGHTALYWYRQSLGQGPEFLIYFQGTGAADDSGLPNDRFFAVRPEGSVSTLKIQRTERGDSAVYLCASSSEVWDTQYFGPGTRLTVL.

V and J are TRBV24-1 and TRBJ1-2, with D hard to call. From germline, CDR1 is KGHDR and CDR2 SFDVKD. This CDR3 has 14 residues. The V and J ends lost 2 bases and 4 bases respectively, with 10 bases between them. CDR3 region: CATSDSPATYGYTF. Written as DNA, the CDR3 is TGTGCCACCAGTGATTCTCCAGCTACCTATGGCTACACCTTC.

DNA of the CDR3: TGTGCCAGCAGCTTAGTAGTTGATCAGTACTTC. It yields the protein CASSLVVDQYF. The chain joins TRBV11-2 to TRBJ2-5; no definite D call. With 1 base removed from V and 11 bases from J, the gap between germline ends came to 8 bases. Germline V gene sequence: CDR1 SGHAT, CDR2 FQNNGV. CDR3 length equals 11 residues.

The rearrangement links TRBV7-3 to TRBJ1-1; a weak D match, TRBD1 (6 bases). The CDR3 totals 15 residues. V was trimmed by 0 bases and J by 5 bases, leaving 13 bases between them. Germline V gene lookup returns CDR1 SGHTA and CDR2 FQGTGA. The CDR3 DNA sequence: TGTGCCAGCAGCTTAACGGGCAGGGGAGGGACTGAAGCTTTCTTT. It encodes CASSLTGRGGTEAFF.

This chain connects TRBV7-8 to TRBJ1-2; possibly TRBD1 for D (5 bases). Looked up from germline, CDR1 is SGHVS and CDR2 is FQNEAQ. V lost 7 bases and J lost 0, with 15 bases in between. This CDR3 contains 15 residues. CDR3 in amino acids: CASIPGEGANYGYTF. CDR3 sequence (DNA): TGTGCCAGCATCCCGGGGGAGGGAGCTAACTATGGCTACACCTTC.

The CDR3 coding sequence is TGTGCCAGCAAAGTGAGCACCGGGGAGCTGTTTTTT. Translation gives CASKVSTGELFF. The chain recombines TRBV6-6 with TRBJ2-2; D unresolved. V lost 7 bases and J lost 4, with 7 bases in between. This CDR3 is 12 amino acids long. CDR1 and CDR2 from the germline V gene are MNHNY and SVGAGI (reference sequence).